The subject of this entry is one T cell receptor (beta chain). In the original workflow: For nucleated cells, counts were estimated from reference gene primer amplification. Produced via immunoSEQ multiplex PCR; TCRdb's table is partial and in-frame only. That table furnishes V, J and clone size, whereas the DNA furnished D and trimming. This sample has under 200,000 clones, with around 76% found just once. Between the trimmed V and J ends, which lost 4 bases and 0 bases, there was a span of 10 bases. This CDR3 is built from 15 residues. Germline V gives CDR1 MDHEN, CDR2 SYDVKM. Seattle patients were enrolled during active infection and followed longitudinally. The data stem from a study of blood T cell repertoires in COVID-19. Study-level background: Collection of acute and convalescent COVID-19 samples took place in the United States, Italy and Spain. PBMCs, B-cell-depleted T cells, or T cells provided the cDNA or gDNA that made up the material.

The clonotype was recovered from a woman aged 55-69 years with COVID-19, enrolled during active disease. The V gene is TRBV28, the J gene TRBJ2-1, with a weak D call TRBD2 (5 bases). The sample was peripheral blood. The DNA of the CDR3 is TGTGCCAGCAGTTGGACTGCTAGCTCCTACAATGAGCAGTTCTTC. Translated, it gives CASSWTASSYNEQFF.